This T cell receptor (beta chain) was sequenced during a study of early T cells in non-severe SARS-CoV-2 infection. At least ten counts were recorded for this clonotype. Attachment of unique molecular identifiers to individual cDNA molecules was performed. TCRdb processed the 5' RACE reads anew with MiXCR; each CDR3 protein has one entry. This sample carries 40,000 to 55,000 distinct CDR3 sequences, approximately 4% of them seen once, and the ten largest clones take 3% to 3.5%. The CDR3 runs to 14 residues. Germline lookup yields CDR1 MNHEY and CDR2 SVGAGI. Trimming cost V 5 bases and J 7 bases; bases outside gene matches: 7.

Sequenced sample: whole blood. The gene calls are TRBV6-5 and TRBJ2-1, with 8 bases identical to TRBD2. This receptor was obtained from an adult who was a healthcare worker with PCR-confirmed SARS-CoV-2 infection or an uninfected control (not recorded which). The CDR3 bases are TGTGCCAGCAGTGCCCCACTAGCGGCGAATGAGCAGTTCTTC. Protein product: CASSAPLAANEQFF.